This T cell receptor beta chain was recovered during a study of response to subunit inactivated influenza vaccine. The CDR3 consists of 15 residues. CDR1 and CDR2 (germline): DFQATT, SNEGSKA (reference sequence). The V end was cut by 1 base, the J end by 8 bases, with 15 bases between. In regard to this clonotype: The target antigen is unknown.

Findings and limits, study-wide: Every seasonal influenza vaccination brings in few new T cells, the authors suggested.

TCRdb used MiXCR to reprocess the RT-PCR reads, holding one entry per CDR3 protein. The profile covers a few hundred thousand distinct CDR3 sequences, with 20% to 25% appearing a single time and about a tenth taken by the ten largest. The chain combines TRBV20-1 with TRBJ1-6, with TRBD1 as a possible D gene (6 bases). The sequence was collected from a man aged 50-75 years who received an inactivated influenza vaccine. This material consisted of PBMCs from blood, taken about 20 months after vaccination. The CDR3 coding sequence is TGCAGTGCTAGAGGGACAGAAAATTACCATTCACCCCTCCACTTT. Translating gives CSARGTENYHSPLHF.